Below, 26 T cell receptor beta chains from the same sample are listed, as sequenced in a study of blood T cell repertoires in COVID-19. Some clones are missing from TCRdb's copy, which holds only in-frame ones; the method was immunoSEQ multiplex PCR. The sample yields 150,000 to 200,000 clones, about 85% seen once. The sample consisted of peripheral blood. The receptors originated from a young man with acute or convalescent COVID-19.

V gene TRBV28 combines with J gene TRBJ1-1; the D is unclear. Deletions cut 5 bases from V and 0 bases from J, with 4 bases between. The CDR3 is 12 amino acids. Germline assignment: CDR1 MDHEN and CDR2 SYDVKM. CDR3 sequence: CASSPLNTEAFF. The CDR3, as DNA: TGTGCCAGCAGTCCCTTGAACACTGAAGCTTTCTTT.

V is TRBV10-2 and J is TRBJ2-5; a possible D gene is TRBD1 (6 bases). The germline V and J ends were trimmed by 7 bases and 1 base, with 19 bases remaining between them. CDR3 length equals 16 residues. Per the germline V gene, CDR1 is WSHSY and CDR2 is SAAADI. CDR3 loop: CASTQELNRVQETQYF. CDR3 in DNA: TGCGCCAGCACCCAGGAACTCAACAGGGTCCAAGAGACCCAGTACTTC.

CDR3 sequence reads: CASSGRRGYNSPLHF. The CDR3 region has the DNA TGTGCCAGCAGTGGGCGGCGGGGGTATAATTCACCCCTCCACTTT. The chain combines TRBV2 with TRBJ1-6; weak D call: TRBD1 (5 bases). V gave up 4 bases and J gave up 4 bases, with 11 bases separating them. Germline loops: CDR1 SNHLY, CDR2 FYNNEI. The CDR3 loop spans 15 amino acids. Combining the CDR3 with reference TRBV2 and TRBJ1-6 gives the whole variable domain EPEVTQTPSHQVTQMGQEVILRCVPISNHLYFYWYRQILGQKVEFLVSFYNNEISEKSEIFDDQFSVERPDGSNFTLKIRSTKLEDSAMYFCASSGRRGYNSPLHFGNGTRLTVT.

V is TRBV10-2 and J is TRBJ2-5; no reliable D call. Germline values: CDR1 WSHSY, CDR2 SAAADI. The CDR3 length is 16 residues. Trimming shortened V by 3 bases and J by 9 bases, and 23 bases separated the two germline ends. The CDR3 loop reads CASSDPFGRFKRPQYF. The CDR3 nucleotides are TGCGCCAGCAGTGATCCCTTTGGGCGATTCAAGAGACCCCAGTACTTC.

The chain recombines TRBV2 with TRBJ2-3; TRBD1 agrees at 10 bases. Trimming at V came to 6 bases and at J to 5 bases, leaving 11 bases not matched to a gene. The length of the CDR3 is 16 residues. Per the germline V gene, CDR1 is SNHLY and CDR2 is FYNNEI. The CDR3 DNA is TGTGCCAGCAGGAGGGGACAGGGGTCAGGGGGAGATACGCAGTATTTT. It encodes CASRRGQGSGGDTQYF.

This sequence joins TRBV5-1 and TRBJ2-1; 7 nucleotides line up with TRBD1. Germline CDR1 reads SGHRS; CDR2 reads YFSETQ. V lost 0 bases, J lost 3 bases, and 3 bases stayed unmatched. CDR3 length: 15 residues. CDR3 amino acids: CASSLGGQHYNEQFF. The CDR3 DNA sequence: TGCGCCAGCAGCTTGGGGGGACAGCACTACAATGAGCAGTTCTTC.

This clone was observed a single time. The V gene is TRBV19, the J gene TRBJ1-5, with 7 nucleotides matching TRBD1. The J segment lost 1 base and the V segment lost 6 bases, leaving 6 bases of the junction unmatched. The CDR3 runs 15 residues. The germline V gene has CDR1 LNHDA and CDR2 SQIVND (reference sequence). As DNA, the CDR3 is TGTGCCAGTAGGCCAAGACAGGGAAGCAATCAGCCCCAGCATTTT. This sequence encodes CASRPRQGSNQPQHF. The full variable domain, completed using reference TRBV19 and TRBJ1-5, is DGGITQSPKYLFRKEGQNVTLSCEQNLNHDAMYWYRQDPGQGLRLIYYSQIVNDFQKGDIAEGYSVSREKKESFPLTVTSAQKNPTAFYLCASRPRQGSNQPQHFGDGTRLSIL.

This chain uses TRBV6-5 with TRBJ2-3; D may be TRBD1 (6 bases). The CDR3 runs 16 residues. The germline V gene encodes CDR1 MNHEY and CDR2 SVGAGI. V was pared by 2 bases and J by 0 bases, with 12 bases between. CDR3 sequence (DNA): TGTGCCAGCAGTTACGAAGGGGGAGTCAGCACAGATACGCAGTATTTT. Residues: CASSYEGGVSTDTQYF.

The DNA for the CDR3 is TGTGCCAGCAGTTACACAACGGGTGGCTACACCTTC. This encodes CASSYTTGGYTF. V usage is TRBV6-5 and J usage is TRBJ1-2; the D is unclear. The V end lost 2 bases, the J end lost 7 bases, and 8 bases lay between the germline ends. The CDR3 has 12 amino acids. Germline CDR1 is MNHEY and CDR2 is SVGAGI.

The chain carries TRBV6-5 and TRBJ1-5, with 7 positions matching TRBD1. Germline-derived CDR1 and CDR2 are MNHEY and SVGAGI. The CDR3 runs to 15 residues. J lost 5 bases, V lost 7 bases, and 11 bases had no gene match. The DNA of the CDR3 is TGTGCCAGCAAACAAGCCCGGGACAGCTATCAGCCCCAGCATTTT. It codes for CASKQARDSYQPQHF.

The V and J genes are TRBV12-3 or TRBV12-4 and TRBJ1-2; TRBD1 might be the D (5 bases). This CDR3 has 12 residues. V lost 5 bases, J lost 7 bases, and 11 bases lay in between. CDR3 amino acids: CASSPRDSGYTF. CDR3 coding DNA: TGTGCCAGCAGTCCCAGGGACTCTGGCTACACCTTC.

DNA for the CDR3: TGTGCCAGCAGGTCTAATAACGACAGGGAGTGGGAGCCCCAGCATTTT. Protein: CASRSNNDREWEPQHF. The V call is TRBV27, the J call TRBJ1-5; 7 nucleotides line up with TRBD1. Germline CDR1 and CDR2: MNHEY and SMNVEV (reference sequence). The CDR3 extends over 16 amino acids. J lost 8 bases, V lost 6 bases, and 16 bases had no gene match.

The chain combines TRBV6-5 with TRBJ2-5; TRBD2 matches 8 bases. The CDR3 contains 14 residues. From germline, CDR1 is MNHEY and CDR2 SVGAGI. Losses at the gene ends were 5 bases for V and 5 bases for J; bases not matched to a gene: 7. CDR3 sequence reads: CASSLGLAGETQYF. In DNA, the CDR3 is TGTGCCAGCAGTCTCGGACTAGCCGGCGAGACCCAGTACTTC.

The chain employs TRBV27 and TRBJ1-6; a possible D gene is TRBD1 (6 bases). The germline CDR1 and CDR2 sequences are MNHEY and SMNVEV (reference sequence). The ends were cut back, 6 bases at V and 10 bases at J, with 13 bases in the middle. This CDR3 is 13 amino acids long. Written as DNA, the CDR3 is TGTGCCAGCAGGGATACAGGGCGCTCACCCCTCCACTTT. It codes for CASRDTGRSPLHF.

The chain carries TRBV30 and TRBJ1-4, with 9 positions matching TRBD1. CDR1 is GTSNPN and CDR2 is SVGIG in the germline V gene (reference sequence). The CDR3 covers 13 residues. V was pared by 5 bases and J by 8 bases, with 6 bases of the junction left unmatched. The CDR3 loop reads CAWDRGADEKLFF. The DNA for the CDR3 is TGTGCCTGGGACAGGGGGGCGGACGAAAAACTGTTTTTT.

The CDR3: CASSLGQQSEKLFF. The CDR3 bases are TGCGCCAGCAGCTTGGGACAACAATCTGAAAAACTGTTTTTT. The J gene is TRBJ1-4, the V gene TRBV5-1; D remains ambiguous. CDR1 and CDR2 (germline): SGHRS, YFSETQ. The CDR3 is 14 amino acids. The germline V and J ends were trimmed by 0 bases and 7 bases, with 10 bases remaining between them.

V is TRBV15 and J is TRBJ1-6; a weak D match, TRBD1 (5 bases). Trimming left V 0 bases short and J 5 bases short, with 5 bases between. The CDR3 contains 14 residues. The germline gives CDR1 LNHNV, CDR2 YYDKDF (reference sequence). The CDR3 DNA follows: TGTGCCACCAGCAGAGACAGGGATAATTCACCCCTCCACTTT. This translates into CATSRDRDNSPLHF.

The CDR3 reads CASSHQGNYGYTF. In DNA form, the CDR3 reads TGTGCCAGCAGCCATCAGGGAAACTATGGCTACACCTTC. The rearrangement links TRBV14 to TRBJ1-2, with D perhaps TRBD1 (5 bases). Germline values: CDR1 SGHDN, CDR2 FVKESK. V was shortened by 3 bases and J by 2 bases, with 7 bases between the two germline ends. The CDR3 totals 13 residues.

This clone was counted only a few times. CDR3 nucleotides: TGTGCCAGCAGCCTGCCACTAGCGGGGGGGCGAAATGAGCAGTTCTTC. Its translation: CASSLPLAGGRNEQFF. The gene calls are TRBV5-5 and TRBJ2-1, with TRBD2 matching 13 bases. The trim removed 4 bases at V and 7 bases at J, leaving 8 bases unmatched. The CDR3 consists of 16 residues. Germline lookup yields CDR1 SGHKS and CDR2 YYEKEE (reference sequence).

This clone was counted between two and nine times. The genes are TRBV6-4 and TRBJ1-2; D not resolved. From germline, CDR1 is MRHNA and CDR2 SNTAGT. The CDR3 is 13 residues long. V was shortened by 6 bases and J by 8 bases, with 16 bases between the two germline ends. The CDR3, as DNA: TGTGCCAGCAGCAGCGACGGATATCGGGGCTACACCTTC. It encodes CASSSDGYRGYTF.

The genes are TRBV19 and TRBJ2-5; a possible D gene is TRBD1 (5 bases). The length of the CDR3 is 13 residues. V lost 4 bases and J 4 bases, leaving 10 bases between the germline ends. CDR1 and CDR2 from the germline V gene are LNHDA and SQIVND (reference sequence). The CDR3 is CASSRTRGETQYF. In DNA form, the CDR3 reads TGTGCCAGTAGTAGGACAAGAGGAGAGACCCAGTACTTC. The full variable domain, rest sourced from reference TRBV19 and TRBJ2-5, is DGGITQSPKYLFRKEGQNVTLSCEQNLNHDAMYWYRQDPGQGLRLIYYSQIVNDFQKGDIAEGYSVSREKKESFPLTVTSAQKNPTAFYLCASSRTRGETQYFGPGTRLLVL.

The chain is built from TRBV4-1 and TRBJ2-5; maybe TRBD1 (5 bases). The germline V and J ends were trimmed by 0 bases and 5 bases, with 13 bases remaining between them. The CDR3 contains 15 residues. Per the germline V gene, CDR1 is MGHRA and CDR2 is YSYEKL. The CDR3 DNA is TGCGCCAGCAGCCAAGAAATTGCAGGGTCGGAGACCCAGTACTTC. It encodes CASSQEIAGSETQYF.

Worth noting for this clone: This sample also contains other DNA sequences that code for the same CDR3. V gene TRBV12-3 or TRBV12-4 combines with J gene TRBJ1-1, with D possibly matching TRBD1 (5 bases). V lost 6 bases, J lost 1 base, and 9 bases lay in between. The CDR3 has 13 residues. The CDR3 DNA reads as TGTGCCAGCAGCCTAACAGGGAACACTGAAGCTTTCTTT. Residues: CASSLTGNTEAFF.

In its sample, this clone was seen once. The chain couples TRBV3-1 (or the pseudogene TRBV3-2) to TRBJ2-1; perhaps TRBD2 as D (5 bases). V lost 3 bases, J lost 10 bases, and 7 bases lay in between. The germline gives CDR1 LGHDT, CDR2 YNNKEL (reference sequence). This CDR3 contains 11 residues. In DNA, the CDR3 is TGTGCCAGCAGCCAGGGCGGGGAGCAGTTCTTC. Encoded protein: CASSQGGEQFF.

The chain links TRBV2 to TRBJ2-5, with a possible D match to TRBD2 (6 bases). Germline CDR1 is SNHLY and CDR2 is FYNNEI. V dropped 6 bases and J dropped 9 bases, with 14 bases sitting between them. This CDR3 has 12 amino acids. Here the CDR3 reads CASRGGLGPQYF. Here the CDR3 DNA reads TGTGCCAGCAGGGGGGGTTTGGGACCCCAGTACTTC.

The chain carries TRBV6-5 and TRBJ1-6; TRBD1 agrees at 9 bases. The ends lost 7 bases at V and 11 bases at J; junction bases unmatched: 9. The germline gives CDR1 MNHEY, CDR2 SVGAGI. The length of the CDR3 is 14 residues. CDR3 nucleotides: TGTGCCAGCAATGCCGGGACAGGGTGGCCACCCCTCCACTTT. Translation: CASNAGTGWPPLHF.